One and the same sample provided the 27 T cell receptor beta chains below, sequenced in a study of beta chain features in type 1 diabetes. Broader study findings: All four CD4+ subsets from Type 1 diabetes patients carried moderately but significantly shorter TCRB CDR3s.

The study reverse transcribed the entire isolated RNA, so it sequenced expressed TCRB transcripts. Sequencing was performed with immunoSEQ multiplex PCR; in TCRdb, only in-frame clones are kept and a portion is missing. The sample carries about 340,000 clones, approximately 9.7% recorded once. Antigens for these TCRs are unknown. Source material: central memory CD4+ T cells from blood. The receptors were sampled from a man aged 25 to 40 with type 1 diabetes.

CDR3: CAWKDGYNSPLHF. CDR3 DNA sequence: TGTGCCTGGAAGGACGGTTATAATTCACCCCTCCACTTT. This chain joins TRBV30 and TRBJ1-6; D unresolved. The CDR3 is made up of 13 amino acids. V was shortened by 4 bases and J by 4 bases, with 8 bases between the two germline ends. Germline loops: CDR1 GTSNPN, CDR2 SVGIG (reference sequence).

CDR3 sequence reads: CASSPDRNSPLHF. The CDR3 DNA sequence: TGTGCCAGCTCACCAGACAGAAATTCACCCCTCCACTTT. The rearrangement joins TRBV18 to TRBJ1-6, with D maybe TRBD1 (5 bases). Germline V gene data show CDR1 as KGHSH and CDR2 as LQKENI. V was trimmed by 2 bases and J by 7 bases, leaving 6 bases between them. This CDR3 is 13 amino acids long.

The table lists this clone with a few counts. The rearrangement uses TRBV29-1 and TRBJ2-7; D unresolved. The germline V gene has CDR1 SQVTM and CDR2 ANQGSEA. This CDR3 contains 14 residues. Between the trimmed V and J ends, which lost 6 bases and 5 bases, there was a span of 20 bases. DNA of the CDR3: TGCAGCGTACTCCCGTTTAGGTTTGGTGACGAGCAGTACTTC. Translation gives CSVLPFRFGDEQYF.

The rearrangement uses TRBV19 and TRBJ2-5, with unresolved D. Per germline, CDR1 LNHDA and CDR2 SQIVND (reference sequence). This CDR3 comprises 15 residues. Trimming removed 3 bases from V and 4 bases from J, with 15 bases in between. CDR3 amino acids: CASSIGAGRTETQYF. The CDR3 DNA sequence: TGTGCCAGTAGTATCGGCGCCGGACGGACAGAGACCCAGTACTTC.

This clone was observed a few times. This chain connects TRBV7-6 to TRBJ2-7; 11 bases are a match to TRBD2. The CDR3 loop spans 14 amino acids. Germline CDR1 and CDR2: SGHVS and FNYEAQ. Trimming took 5 bases from V and 4 from J; bases not matched to a gene: 4. The DNA for the CDR3 is TGTGCCAGCAGCCCCACTAGCGGGGGATACGAGCAGTACTTC. This codes for CASSPTSGGYEQYF.

The sample holds many counts of this clone. Additional DNA sequences in this sample encode the identical CDR3. CDR3 sequence reads: CASSLDSSGANVLTF. The CDR3 region has the DNA TGTGCCAGCAGCTTAGACAGCTCTGGGGCCAACGTCCTGACTTTC. The J gene is TRBJ2-6, the V gene TRBV5-4, with D tentatively TRBD1 (5 bases). Trimming cost V 2 bases and J 0 bases, with 6 bases left between them. The CDR3 loop spans 15 amino acids. CDR1 and CDR2 from the germline V gene are SGHNT and YYREEE (reference sequence). Together with reference TRBV5-4 and TRBJ2-6, the CDR3 gives the full variable domain: ETGVTQSPTHLIKTRGQQVTLRCSSQSGHNTVSWYQQALGQGPQFIFQYYREEENGRGNFPPRFSGLQFPNYSSELNVNALELDDSALYLCASSLDSSGANVLTFGAGSRLTVL.

The J gene is TRBJ2-5, the V gene TRBV2; 8 bases are a match to TRBD2. The length of the CDR3 is 15 residues. Germline loops: CDR1 SNHLY, CDR2 FYNNEI. J was trimmed by 1 base and V by 2 bases; bases with no gene match: 3. The CDR3 protein is CASSERGGRQETQYF. As DNA, the CDR3 is TGTGCCAGCAGTGAACGGGGGGGCCGCCAAGAGACCCAGTACTTC.

This clone occurred a few times. The CDR3 spells CASSLDGAHSPLHF. Here the CDR3 DNA reads TGTGCCAGCAGCTTAGACGGAGCTCATTCACCCCTCCACTTT. This chain links TRBV7-2 with TRBJ1-6; the D is unclear. Looked up from germline, CDR1 is SGHTA and CDR2 is FQGNSA. This CDR3 region has 14 residues. V lost 1 base and J lost 8, with 9 bases in between.

The V and J genes are TRBV2 and TRBJ2-5; D is perhaps TRBD2 (5 bases). Trimming pared 0 bases from V and 5 bases from J, leaving 10 bases between. The CDR3 consists of 14 residues. CDR1 is SNHLY, CDR2 FYNNEI, per germline. This CDR3 reads CASSEALAWETQYF. The CDR3 DNA reads TGTGCCAGCAGTGAAGCGTTAGCGTGGGAGACCCAGTACTTC. The variable domain in full, with the rest retrieved from reference TRBV2 and TRBJ2-5, is EPEVTQTPSHQVTQMGQEVILRCVPISNHLYFYWYRQILGQKVEFLVSFYNNEISEKSEIFDDQFSVERPDGSNFTLKIRSTKLEDSAMYFCASSEALAWETQYFGPGTRLLVL.

This rearrangement joins TRBV2 to TRBJ1-4, with D possibly being TRBD1 (5 bases). This CDR3 has 14 amino acids. CDR1 is SNHLY and CDR2 is FYNNEI in the germline V gene. V was shortened by 2 bases and J by 8 bases, with 12 bases between the two germline ends. CDR3 DNA sequence: TGTGCCAGCAGTGAAAGGGGCCGGCAAGAAAAACTGTTTTTT. Protein product: CASSERGRQEKLFF.

The chain recombines TRBV10-3 with TRBJ1-6, with 9 bases fitting TRBD1. This CDR3 contains 17 residues. After removal of 0 bases from V and 11 bases from J, the junction contained 11 bases not matched to a gene. The germline gives CDR1 ENHRY, CDR2 SYGVKD. The CDR3 spells CAISESRPGQGFPPLHF. The CDR3 DNA sequence: TGTGCCATCAGTGAGTCTCGGCCGGGACAGGGCTTTCCACCCCTCCACTTT.

This sequence joins TRBV6-5 and TRBJ2-3; 12 nucleotides align to TRBD2. V lost 6 bases and J lost 1; bases outside the gene matches: 2. CDR3 size: 15 residues. The germline gives CDR1 MNHEY, CDR2 SVGAGI. Written as DNA, the CDR3 is TGTGCCAGCAGACGACTAGCGGGGGGCACAGATACGCAGTATTTT. Translating it yields CASRRLAGGTDTQYF.

The chain combines TRBV11-2 with TRBJ1-6; D is uncertain. Per the germline V gene, CDR1 is SGHAT and CDR2 is FQNNGV. CDR3 length equals 13 residues. V gave up 7 bases and J gave up 7 bases, with 11 bases separating them. The CDR3 nucleotides are TGTGCCAGCACCAACTTCGGGAATTCACCCCTCCACTTT. Translation gives CASTNFGNSPLHF.

V gene TRBV7-2 combines with J gene TRBJ2-7, with D perhaps TRBD2 (5 bases). Germline CDR1 is SGHTA and CDR2 is FQGNSA. Trimming stripped 5 bases from V and 0 bases from J, with 14 bases between. This CDR3 has 15 residues. CDR3 in DNA: TGTGCCAGCAGCCTCGGGGTCCGCAGCTCCTACGAGCAGTACTTC. Protein sequence: CASSLGVRSSYEQYF.

This chain uses TRBV27 with TRBJ2-1; D perhaps matches TRBD2 (6 bases). CDR1 MNHEY and CDR2 SMNVEV come from the germline V gene (reference sequence). V lost 8 bases to trimming and J lost 5 bases, with 19 bases between them. This CDR3 has 15 amino acids. The CDR3 loop reads CASSPPRDFHNEQFF. The CDR3 region has the DNA TGTGCCAGCTCCCCACCACGGGACTTTCACAATGAGCAGTTCTTC.

The chain employs TRBV7-2 and TRBJ1-2, with 7 bases identical to TRBD1. V shed 5 bases, J shed 4 bases, and the junction held 10 bases outside the gene matches. Germline-derived CDR1 and CDR2 are SGHTA and FQGNSA. The CDR3 is made up of 15 amino acids. The DNA of the CDR3 is TGTGCCAGCAGCCTTCAGGGGGTAATTTCCTATGGCTACACCTTC. Amino acid sequence: CASSLQGVISYGYTF.

The chain couples TRBV6-1 to TRBJ1-5; tentatively, D is TRBD1 (5 bases). The CDR3 totals 13 residues. The germline V gene has CDR1 MNHNS and CDR2 SASEGT. Trimming removed 8 bases at V and 0 bases at J, with 8 bases between. CDR3 amino acids: CASCRDSNQPQHF. The CDR3 DNA reads TGTGCCAGCTGCAGGGATAGCAATCAGCCCCAGCATTTT.

This clone was seen only a few times. The chain is built from TRBV11-2 and TRBJ1-5; D ambiguous. CDR3 length: 14 residues. Germline values: CDR1 SGHAT, CDR2 FQNNGV. The ends were cut back, 5 bases at V and 4 bases at J, with 12 bases in the middle. CDR3 sequence: CASSQLWRNQPQHF. The CDR3 region has the DNA TGTGCCAGCAGCCAGTTGTGGAGAAATCAGCCCCAGCATTTT.

The chain recombines TRBV2 with TRBJ2-5, with 7 bases fitting TRBD1. The J call could be wrong; TRBJ2-7 is a better fit for the DNA end. CDR3 length equals 14 residues. Germline V gene sequence: CDR1 SNHLY, CDR2 FYNNEI. CDR3 residues: CASKGQASSYEQYF. DNA of the CDR3: TGTGCCAGTAAAGGACAGGCAAGCTCCTACGAGCAGTACTTC.

V and J are TRBV7-2 and TRBJ2-3; 9 positions agree with TRBD1. The CDR3 sequence is 16 residues long. V trimming: 2 bases; J trimming: 6 bases; junction bases outside the gene matches: 9. Looked up from germline, CDR1 is SGHTA and CDR2 is FQGNSA. The CDR3 here is CASSLFGTGSADTQYF. For the CDR3, the DNA is TGTGCCAGCAGCTTATTTGGGACAGGGAGCGCGGATACGCAGTATTTT.

This clone was seen a few times. The chain uses TRBV28 and TRBJ2-3, with a possible D match to TRBD1 (6 bases). This CDR3 has 14 residues. Trimming removed 2 bases at V and 4 bases at J, with 10 bases between. Germline V gene lookup returns CDR1 MDHEN and CDR2 SYDVKM. CDR3 in DNA: TGTGCCAGCAGTTTAGCCAGGGGCGCAGATACGCAGTATTTT. It encodes CASSLARGADTQYF.

This clone was seen only a few times. The chain couples TRBV29-1 to TRBJ1-3; D is ambiguous. The CDR3 has 13 residues. The germline CDR1 and CDR2 sequences are SQVTM and ANQGSEA. Trimming removed 3 bases from V and 2 bases from J, with 8 bases in between. The CDR3 DNA is TGCAGCGTTGAGTCTGGCCCTGGAAACACCATATATTTT. Translating gives CSVESGPGNTIYF.

This clone was picked up a small number of times. The V call is TRBV30, the J call TRBJ1-6, with D unresolved. CDR1 and CDR2 (germline): GTSNPN, SVGIG (reference sequence). The CDR3 loop spans 14 amino acids. V dropped 4 bases and J dropped 0 bases, with 7 bases sitting between them. DNA of the CDR3: TGTGCCTGGACAGCGAGCTCCTATAATTCACCCCTCCACTTT. Translated, it gives CAWTASSYNSPLHF.

This clone has just a few counts. CDR3 in DNA: TGTGCCAGCTCACCGCCGGGACGGAATGAAAAACTGTTTTTT. Translating it yields CASSPPGRNEKLFF. This chain uses TRBV18 with TRBJ1-4, with D perhaps matching TRBD1 (5 bases). Trimming cost V 3 bases and J 5 bases, with 10 bases left between them. The CDR3 consists of 14 residues. Germline CDR1 KGHSH, CDR2 LQKENI. Together with reference TRBV18 and TRBJ1-4, the CDR3 gives the full variable domain: NAGVMQNPRHLVRRRGQEARLRCSPMKGHSHVYWYRQLPEEGLKFMVYLQKENIIDESGMPKERFSAEFPKEGPSILRIQQVVRGDSAAYFCASSPPGRNEKLFFGSGTQLSVL.

This clone appeared a few times. The J gene is TRBJ1-1, the V gene TRBV7-9; 7 nucleotides align to TRBD1. Germline V CDR1 and CDR2: SEHNR, FQNEAQ (reference sequence). Germline trimming cut 3 bases from V and 0 bases from J; bases unmatched to any gene: 4. The CDR3 contains 15 residues. In DNA, the CDR3 is TGTGCCAGCAGCTTCACAGGGGTCATGAACACTGAAGCTTTCTTT. Translation gives CASSFTGVMNTEAFF.

In its sample, this clone was seen a few times. The chain links TRBV7-9 to TRBJ2-4; D is ambiguous. CDR3 length: 13 residues. Trimming removed 3 bases at V and 1 base at J, with 4 bases between. The V gene's germline CDR1 is SEHNR and CDR2 FQNEAQ (reference sequence). The CDR3 loop reads CASSFEAKNIQYF. DNA of the CDR3: TGTGCCAGCAGCTTTGAGGCCAAAAACATTCAGTACTTC.

J is TRBJ2-5 and V is TRBV7-2; 7 positions agree with TRBD2. Per germline, CDR1 SGHTA and CDR2 FQGNSA. J was trimmed by 5 bases and V by 1 base; bases with no gene match: 7. This CDR3 is built from 15 residues. The CDR3 DNA reads as TGTGCCAGCAGCTTAGTTACTGGGGGAGGGGAGACCCAGTACTTC. Amino acid sequence: CASSLVTGGGETQYF.